The source of this T cell receptor beta chain is a study of blood T cells in healthy people across ages. Study-level results: Older age went with lower TCR beta diversity per million T cells, in a roughly linear way.

The CDR3 is 16 residues long. Germline V CDR1 and CDR2: SEHNR, FQNEAQ (reference sequence). The ends lost 7 bases at V and 10 bases at J; junction bases unmatched: 14. Concerning this clonotype: Its matching antigen is unknown.

A J-beta primer mix and a sample-barcoded 5' primer were used in a second PCR of roughly 6 to 12 cycles. Tagging of each cDNA molecule was performed by a template-switch adaptor with 12 random nucleotides. MiXCR was run by TCRdb on the 5' RACE reads, yielding one entry per CDR3 protein. Of 1,500,000 or so distinct CDR3 sequences in the sample, around 59% were seen once. Roughly 10 milliliters of peripheral blood were drawn from each donor into EDTA-treated tubes. Per-sample PBMC isolation yielded at least 7 million cells. The chain links TRBV7-9 to TRBJ2-1, with 12 bases lining up with TRBD1. Material for sequencing was blood. This TCR was sampled from a man aged 18-30 years in good health. CDR3 in amino acids: CASTFTGTGGRGEQFF. The CDR3 DNA sequence: TGTGCCAGCACCTTTACGGGGACAGGGGGCCGCGGCGAGCAGTTCTTC. The whole variable domain, filled in from reference TRBV7-9 and TRBJ2-1, reads DTGVSQNPRHKITKRGQNVTFRCDPISEHNRLYWYRQTLGQGPEFLTYFQNEAQLEKSRLLSDRFSAERPKGSFSTLEIQRTEQGDSAMYLCASTFTGTGGRGEQFFGPGTRLTVL.